The source of this T cell receptor beta chain is a study of blood T cell repertoires in COVID-19. Across the study: COVID-19 samples collected from the United States, Italy and Spain covered acute and convalescent phases. Nucleic acid was either cDNA or gDNA, and it came from T cells, B-cell-depleted T cells, or PBMCs.

CDR1 is LGHNT and CDR2 is FRNRAP in the germline V gene. V shed 3 bases and J shed 4 bases, with 18 bases lying between them. The CDR3 runs 17 residues. The authors' processing: Amplification with reference gene primers provided the estimates of nucleated cell counts. The repertoire was sequenced with immunoSEQ multiplex PCR; TCRdb's copy has only in-frame clones and lacks some. The V and J calls and clone size come from that table; D and trimming were worked out from the DNA. The table shows tens of thousands of clones, with about 90% occurring only once. The sample was peripheral blood. The genes are TRBV12-5 and TRBJ1-4; TRBD1 is a possible D gene (6 bases). The sequence derives from a human donor in a cohort sampled during active COVID-19. Here the CDR3 reads CASGFLPPWTDNEKLFF. The DNA of the CDR3 is TGTGCTAGTGGTTTTTTGCCGCCGTGGACAGATAATGAAAAACTGTTTTTT.